Below are 23 T cell receptor beta chains sequenced from a single sample in a study of identifying expanded T cells in peripheral blood. Some clones are missing from TCRdb's copy, which holds only in-frame ones; the method was immunoSEQ multiplex PCR. The table lists 100,000 to 150,000 clones, 86% of them singletons. What was sequenced was blood. The receptors here all came from a person aged 18 to 70 in good health.

V and J are TRBV7-2 and TRBJ2-1, with 8 bases matching TRBD2. After removal of 2 bases from V and 6 bases from J, the junction contained 9 bases not matched to a gene. Germline V CDR1 and CDR2: SGHTA, FQGNSA. This CDR3 is built from 16 residues. The CDR3 DNA is TGTGCCAGCAGCTTAATAGCGGGGACTAGTGGCAATGAGCAGTTCTTC. This sequence encodes CASSLIAGTSGNEQFF.

This sequence joins TRBV7-3 and TRBJ1-2; 8 nucleotides match TRBD1. V shed 5 bases and J 4 bases; nucleotides not matched to a gene: 9. The CDR3 consists of 15 residues. Germline V gene data show CDR1 as SGHTA and CDR2 as FQGTGA. The DNA of the CDR3 is TGTGCCAGCAGCCTCGGTCAGGGGGCTTTCTATGGCTACACCTTC. Its translation: CASSLGQGAFYGYTF.

Of note for this clone: The junction shows a germline mismatch at one end, possibly a read error. The chain is built from TRBV10-3 and TRBJ2-7; 7 bases align to TRBD1. The CDR3 sequence is 15 residues long. Germline V CDR1 and CDR2: ENHRY, SYGVKD. CDR3 DNA sequence: TGTGCCAGCAGTTACCTACAGGGGTCCTCCTACGAGCAGTACTTC. It translates to CASSYLQGSSYEQYF.

This clone was counted a single time. In the same sample, other DNA sequences code for this CDR3. Written as DNA, the CDR3 is TGTGCCAGCAGCTTAGGACAAGGGGGTGAAAAACTGTTTTTT. It yields the protein CASSLGQGGEKLFF. The V and J genes are TRBV5-8 and TRBJ1-4; weak D call: TRBD1 (6 bases). Trimming removed 2 bases from V and 7 bases from J, with 12 bases in between. In germline, CDR1 is SGHTS, CDR2 YDEGEE. This CDR3 is 14 amino acids long.

This clone was seen a handful of times. The V call is TRBV28, the J call TRBJ1-4, with 8 bases aligning to TRBD1. Germline CDR1 reads MDHEN; CDR2 reads SYDVKM. There are 15 residues in the CDR3. Unmatched junction bases numbered 6, after V lost 4 bases and J lost 5 bases. This CDR3 is CASSSHRGENEKLFF. CDR3 bases: TGTGCCAGCAGTTCCCACAGGGGGGAAAATGAAAAACTGTTTTTT.

The chain has TRBV6-4 and TRBJ2-1; the D is unclear. The CDR3 consists of 11 residues. Germline lookup yields CDR1 MRHNA and CDR2 SNTAGT. V lost 8 bases and J lost 4, with 6 bases in between. CDR3 sequence reads: CASRAYNEQFF. The CDR3, as DNA: TGTGCCAGCCGGGCTTACAATGAGCAGTTCTTC.

The chain is built from TRBV2 and TRBJ2-1, with 7 positions matching TRBD2. This CDR3 spans 15 amino acids. Trimming cost V 6 bases and J 4 bases; bases outside gene matches: 9. Germline CDR1 and CDR2: SNHLY and FYNNEI. CDR3 residues: CASSPGEGTYNEQFF. The CDR3 coding sequence is TGTGCCAGCAGCCCGGGGGAGGGAACATACAATGAGCAGTTCTTC. Using reference TRBV2 and TRBJ2-1 for the parts outside the CDR3, the full variable domain is EPEVTQTPSHQVTQMGQEVILRCVPISNHLYFYWYRQILGQKVEFLVSFYNNEISEKSEIFDDQFSVERPDGSNFTLKIRSTKLEDSAMYFCASSPGEGTYNEQFFGPGTRLTVL.

The chain couples TRBV19 to TRBJ1-2; D is undetermined. The CDR3 has 15 residues. Germline V lookup: CDR1 LNHDA, CDR2 SQIVND (reference sequence). V was shortened by 3 bases and J by 3 bases, with 14 bases between the two germline ends. The CDR3 sequence is CASSIFGDSYYGYTF. CDR3 nucleotides: TGTGCCAGTAGTATTTTCGGGGATTCCTACTATGGCTACACCTTC.

This clone was observed a single time. The rearrangement joins TRBV6-1 to TRBJ2-7; D is ambiguous. The germline V gene has CDR1 MNHNS and CDR2 SASEGT. The V end was cut by 6 bases, the J end by 5 bases, with 11 bases between. The length of the CDR3 is 12 residues. CDR3 sequence reads: CASSPRTDEQYF. Here the CDR3 DNA reads TGTGCCAGCAGCCCTCGGACGGACGAGCAGTACTTC.

The chain recombines TRBV5-6 with TRBJ2-1; D gene unclear. This CDR3 has 14 amino acids. Germline-derived CDR1 and CDR2 are SGHDT and YYEEEE. Trimming took off 5 bases at V and 0 bases at J, with 9 bases between the two ends. Here the CDR3 reads CASRRLSSYNEQFF. The CDR3 DNA reads as TGTGCCAGCAGAAGACTCAGCTCCTACAATGAGCAGTTCTTC.

This chain connects TRBV25-1 to TRBJ2-5; no clear D gene. Looked up from germline, CDR1 is MGHDK and CDR2 is SYGVNS. V lost 3 bases to trimming and J lost 5 bases, with 10 bases between them. The CDR3 is made up of 13 amino acids. The CDR3 reads CASSDGVRETQYF. Here the CDR3 DNA reads TGTGCCAGCAGTGATGGGGTACGGGAGACCCAGTACTTC.

The sample holds a few counts of this clone. This rearrangement joins TRBV30 to TRBJ2-1; TRBD2 aligns across 7 bases. The V gene end was trimmed by 3 bases and the J gene end by 6 bases; junction bases not matched to a gene: 11. This CDR3 is 15 amino acids long. CDR1 is GTSNPN, CDR2 SVGIG, per germline (reference sequence). In DNA, the CDR3 is TGTGCCTGGAGAGGTTCGGGGGGATTTGGCAATGAGCAGTTCTTC. It codes for CAWRGSGGFGNEQFF.

The J gene is TRBJ2-5, the V gene TRBV4-3; weak D call: TRBD1 (6 bases). This CDR3 is 15 amino acids long. Trimming took 8 bases from V and 5 from J, leaving 21 bases between them. The germline V gene encodes CDR1 LGHNA and CDR2 YSLEER. For the CDR3, the DNA is TGCGCCAGCGCGCAGCAACAGGGTCGGTTGGAGACCCAGTACTTC. It specifies CASAQQQGRLETQYF.

CDR3 protein: CASSLAGWSGGNEQFF. CDR3 nucleotide sequence: TGTGCCAGCAGCTTAGCGGGTTGGAGTGGCGGGAATGAGCAGTTCTTC. The chain joins TRBV7-9 to TRBJ2-1; D perhaps matches TRBD2 (5 bases). V lost 0 bases and J 7 bases, leaving 16 bases between the germline ends. The germline CDR1 and CDR2 sequences are SEHNR and FQNEAQ (reference sequence). This CDR3 is 16 amino acids long.

The rearrangement uses TRBV18 and TRBJ2-1, with D possibly being TRBD1 (5 bases). Trimming removed 0 bases from V and 2 bases from J, with 11 bases in between. Germline V gives CDR1 KGHSH, CDR2 LQKENI. The CDR3 length is 16 residues. The CDR3 bases are TGTGCCAGCTCACCACCGAGACAGCGAGCCTACAATGAGCAGTTCTTC. This sequence encodes CASSPPRQRAYNEQFF.

This clone was counted only a few times. This CDR3 is CASSQDPTDQETQYF. CDR3 in DNA: TGCGCCAGCAGCCAAGATCCCACAGACCAAGAGACCCAGTACTTC. The chain has TRBV4-1 and TRBJ2-5; D is unclear. The CDR3 spans 15 residues. Trimming pared 0 bases from V and 0 bases from J, leaving 8 bases between. Germline values: CDR1 MGHRA, CDR2 YSYEKL.

The gene calls are TRBV30 and TRBJ1-6, with D hard to call. This CDR3 comprises 15 residues. Deletions cut 4 bases from V and 7 bases from J, with 17 bases between. CDR1 and CDR2 (germline): GTSNPN, SVGIG (reference sequence). The CDR3 sequence: CAWTPPGQLNSPLHF. CDR3 bases: TGTGCCTGGACCCCGCCAGGCCAGTTGAATTCACCCCTCCACTTT.

The V gene is TRBV14, the J gene TRBJ2-1; 11 bases match TRBD2. V shed 0 bases and J 12 bases; nucleotides not matched to a gene: 4. Germline V CDR1 and CDR2: SGHDN, FVKESK. The CDR3 sequence is 14 residues long. As DNA, the CDR3 is TGTGCCAGCAGCCAAGATAGTAGCGGGAGGGGGCAGTTCTTC. This encodes CASSQDSSGRGQFF.

V gene TRBV7-8 combines with J gene TRBJ2-7; 7 bases agree with TRBD1. Germline values: CDR1 SGHVS, CDR2 FQNEAQ. This CDR3 contains 15 residues. V shed 5 bases, J shed 2 bases, and the junction held 9 bases outside the gene matches. As DNA, the CDR3 is TGTGCCAGCAGCCTGGGCGTCCAGGGGGCCTACGAGCAGTACTTC. Translated, it gives CASSLGVQGAYEQYF.

The V and J genes are TRBV28 and TRBJ2-1; D gene uncertain. V dropped 5 bases and J dropped 2 bases, with 13 bases sitting between them. The germline V gene has CDR1 MDHEN and CDR2 SYDVKM. The CDR3 has 15 amino acids. The CDR3 DNA reads as TGTGCCAGCAGTCCCCCCCCTAGGACCTACAATGAGCAGTTCTTC. This sequence encodes CASSPPPRTYNEQFF.

The chain uses TRBV11-2 and TRBJ2-7; possibly TRBD1 for D (6 bases). The CDR3 contains 14 residues. The ends were cut back, 7 bases at V and 7 bases at J, with 20 bases in the middle. Germline CDR1 reads SGHAT; CDR2 reads FQNNGV. This chain's CDR3 is CASIRDNAYFEQYF. The CDR3 bases are TGTGCCAGCATCCGGGACAACGCGTATTTTGAGCAGTACTTC.

Concerning this clone: Mismatch with germline at one junction end may stem from a read error. The chain employs TRBV27 and TRBJ2-7; D is undetermined. Per germline, CDR1 MNHEY and CDR2 SMNVEV (reference sequence). CDR3 length: 18 amino acids. CDR3 nucleotides: TGTGCCAGCAGTTCTCGGGCAAGACCCCTTAAAAACTCCCACGAGCAGTACTTC. Amino acid sequence: CASSSRARPLKNSHEQYF.

This rearrangement joins TRBV29-1 to TRBJ1-2; no clear D gene. Germline loops: CDR1 SQVTM, CDR2 ANQGSEA. V was clipped by 3 bases and J by 12 bases, with 11 bases between them. The CDR3 sequence is 10 residues long. Written as DNA, the CDR3 is TGCAGCGTTGACGTGGCACAGAACACCTTC. This sequence encodes CSVDVAQNTF.